Presented here are 12 T cell receptor beta chains from one specimen sequenced in a study of OX40 agonist ivuxolimab in advanced cancers. Libraries were prepared by immunoSEQ multiplex PCR; TCRdb keeps only in-frame clonotypes and omits some of them. The sample shows 80,000 to 100,000 clones, 93% of them seen only once. Here the sequenced sample was CD4+ or CD8+ T cells sorted from blood, taken in a trial of the OX40 agonist ivuxolimab. These receptors all come from an adult with an advanced solid tumor such as melanoma, head and neck, liver or kidney cancer.

The J gene is TRBJ2-3, the V gene TRBV28, with TRBD2 as a possible D gene (6 bases). This CDR3 spans 17 amino acids. The germline CDR1 and CDR2 sequences are MDHEN and SYDVKM. V was cut by 3 bases and J by 0 bases, with 16 bases left in between. The CDR3 DNA follows: TGTGCCAGCAGTTTCTACGGCGGTAGCGGCAGCACAGATACGCAGTATTTT. This codes for CASSFYGGSGSTDTQYF.

The DNA for the CDR3 is TGTGCCAGCAGCGTAGGAACCCAAAAAGAGACCCAGTACTTC. Its translation: CASSVGTQKETQYF. J is TRBJ2-5 and V is TRBV9, with unresolved D. This CDR3 comprises 14 residues. Trimming took 0 bases from V and 3 from J, leaving 9 bases between them. Per the germline V gene, CDR1 is SGDLS and CDR2 is YYNGEE.

The V and J genes are TRBV6-5 and TRBJ2-2; 8 bases are shared with TRBD1. The length of the CDR3 is 15 residues. Germline-derived CDR1 and CDR2 are MNHEY and SVGAGI. Trimming cost V 6 bases and J 3 bases; bases outside gene matches: 6. CDR3 DNA: TGTGCCAGCAGCCCAAACAGGGGGTACACCGGGGAGCTGTTTTTT. Translated, it gives CASSPNRGYTGELFF.

This clone is a singleton in its sample. The genes are TRBV15 and TRBJ1-4; 7 bases align to TRBD1. V gave up 5 bases and J gave up 0 bases; unmatched junction bases: 12. Per the germline V gene, CDR1 is LNHNV and CDR2 is YYDKDF (reference sequence). This CDR3 is built from 18 residues. Here the CDR3 reads CATSGPGTEPATNEKLFF. CDR3 DNA sequence: TGTGCCACCAGCGGTCCCGGGACAGAGCCTGCAACTAATGAAAAACTGTTTTTT.

V gene TRBV27 combines with J gene TRBJ1-5; the D is unclear. CDR1 and CDR2 from the germline V gene are MNHEY and SMNVEV (reference sequence). The CDR3 contains 15 residues. The germline V and J ends were trimmed by 7 bases and 0 bases, with 13 bases remaining between them. The CDR3 spells CASTPIPYSNQPQHF. As DNA, the CDR3 is TGTGCCAGCACCCCAATCCCCTATAGCAATCAGCCCCAGCATTTT.

The genes are TRBV4-1 and TRBJ1-5; 9 nucleotides match TRBD1. V gave up 3 bases and J gave up 5 bases; unmatched junction bases: 11. There are 17 residues in the CDR3. Germline lookup yields CDR1 MGHRA and CDR2 YSYEKL. CDR3 in amino acids: CASSQDIRDREDQPQHF. The CDR3 DNA follows: TGCGCCAGCAGCCAGGACATCCGGGACAGGGAGGATCAGCCCCAGCATTTT.

In this sample, this clone turned up once. The J gene is TRBJ1-6, the V gene TRBV30; the D gene is possibly TRBD1 (5 bases). Germline V gene data show CDR1 as GTSNPN and CDR2 as SVGIG (reference sequence). Trimming cost V 3 bases and J 0 bases, with 12 bases left between them. The CDR3 is made up of 16 amino acids. The CDR3 loop is CAWSMEGISYNSPLHF. The CDR3 DNA sequence: TGTGCCTGGAGCATGGAGGGGATCTCCTATAATTCACCCCTCCACTTT.

This chain uses TRBV11-2 with TRBJ1-4, with unresolved D. CDR1 is SGHAT and CDR2 is FQNNGV in the germline V gene. The CDR3 is 16 amino acids. Trimming shortened V by 1 base and J by 4 bases, and 13 bases separated the two germline ends. The CDR3 nucleotides read TGTGCCAGCAGCTTAGCTTTGCGGAGTTATAATGAAAAACTGTTTTTT. Its translation is CASSLALRSYNEKLFF.

The table lists this clone with a count of one. This chain joins TRBV19 and TRBJ2-3; possibly TRBD1 for D (5 bases). This CDR3 is 13 amino acids long. With 2 bases removed from V and 6 bases from J, the gap between germline ends came to 9 bases. Germline V gene sequence: CDR1 LNHDA, CDR2 SQIVND (reference sequence). CDR3 DNA sequence: TGTGCCAGTAGTATACAGGGTTCGGATACGCAGTATTTT. Its protein is CASSIQGSDTQYF. Full variable domain (remainder filled in from reference TRBV19 and TRBJ2-3): DGGITQSPKYLFRKEGQNVTLSCEQNLNHDAMYWYRQDPGQGLRLIYYSQIVNDFQKGDIAEGYSVSREKKESFPLTVTSAQKNPTAFYLCASSIQGSDTQYFGPGTRLTVL.

The chain combines TRBV28 with TRBJ1-5; D ambiguous. Germline V gives CDR1 MDHEN, CDR2 SYDVKM. This CDR3 comprises 14 residues. Trimming pared 1 base from V and 6 bases from J, leaving 10 bases between. The CDR3 protein is CASSLFGDRQPQHF. CDR3 nucleotides: TGTGCCAGCAGTTTATTCGGGGATCGTCAGCCCCAGCATTTT.

V is TRBV6-1 and J is TRBJ1-5; possibly TRBD1 for D (6 bases). The CDR3 has 15 amino acids. V was cut by 7 bases and J by 9 bases, with 22 bases left in between. Per germline, CDR1 MNHNS and CDR2 SASEGT. CDR3 region: CASKPHREPWRPQHF. The DNA of the CDR3 is TGTGCCAGCAAACCCCACAGGGAACCGTGGAGGCCCCAGCATTTT.

The chain couples TRBV9 to TRBJ2-1; D is uncertain. V was pared by 0 bases and J by 7 bases, with 8 bases between. Germline V gene lookup returns CDR1 SGDLS and CDR2 YYNGEE. The CDR3 is 13 residues long. The CDR3 spells CASSVGIGNEQFF. As DNA, the CDR3 is TGTGCCAGCAGCGTAGGAATCGGGAATGAGCAGTTCTTC. The full variable domain, completed using reference TRBV9 and TRBJ2-1, is DSGVTQTPKHLITATGQRVTLRCSPRSGDLSVYWYQQSLDQGLQFLIQYYNGEERAKGNILERFSAQQFPDLHSELNLSSLELGDSALYFCASSVGIGNEQFFGPGTRLTVL.